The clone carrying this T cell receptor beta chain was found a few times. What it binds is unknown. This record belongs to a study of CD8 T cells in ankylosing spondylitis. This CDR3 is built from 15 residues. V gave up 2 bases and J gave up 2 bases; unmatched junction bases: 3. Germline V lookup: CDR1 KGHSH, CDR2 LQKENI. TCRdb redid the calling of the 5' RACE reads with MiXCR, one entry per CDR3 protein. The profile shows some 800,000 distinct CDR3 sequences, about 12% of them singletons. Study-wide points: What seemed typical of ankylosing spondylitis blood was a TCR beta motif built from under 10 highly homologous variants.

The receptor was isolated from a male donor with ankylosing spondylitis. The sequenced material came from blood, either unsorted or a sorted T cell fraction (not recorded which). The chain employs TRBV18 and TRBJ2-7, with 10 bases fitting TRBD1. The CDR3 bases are TGTGCCAGCTCACCAATGGGGACAGGGGCCTACGAGCAGTACTTC. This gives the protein CASSPMGTGAYEQYF.